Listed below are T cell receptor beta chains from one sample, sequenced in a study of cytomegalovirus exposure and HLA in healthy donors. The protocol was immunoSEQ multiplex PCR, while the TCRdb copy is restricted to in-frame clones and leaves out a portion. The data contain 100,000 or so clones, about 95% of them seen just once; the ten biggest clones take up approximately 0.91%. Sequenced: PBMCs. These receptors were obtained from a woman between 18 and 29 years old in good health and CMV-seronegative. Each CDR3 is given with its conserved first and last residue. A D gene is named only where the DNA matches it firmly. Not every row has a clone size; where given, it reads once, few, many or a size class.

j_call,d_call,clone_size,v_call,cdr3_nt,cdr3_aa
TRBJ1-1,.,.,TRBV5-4,TGTGCCAGCAGCTTGGACATAGACAGATTCAACACTGAAGCTTTCTTT,CASSLDIDRFNTEAFF
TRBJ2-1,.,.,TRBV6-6,TGTGCCAGCAGTTACACCGGGACAGAGCAGTTCTTC,CASSYTGTEQFF
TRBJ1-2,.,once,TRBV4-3,TGCGCCAGCAGCCAAGATAGCACAGGGCACTATGGCTACACCTTC,CASSQDSTGHYGYTF
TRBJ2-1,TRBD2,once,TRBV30,TGTGCCTGGAGTCCGGGAGGCTACAATGAGCAGTTCTTC,CAWSPGGYNEQFF
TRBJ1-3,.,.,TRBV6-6,TGTGCCAGCAGTTACGGCGGGGGGTCTTCTGGAAACACCATATATTTT,CASSYGGGSSGNTIYF
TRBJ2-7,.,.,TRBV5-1,TGCGCCAGCAGCTTGGGTCAGGGGTCCTGGTACTTC,CASSLGQGSWYF
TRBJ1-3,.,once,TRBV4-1,TGCGCCAGCAGCCTGTATCCTACAGGGATTGGAAACACCATATATTTT,CASSLYPTGIGNTIYF
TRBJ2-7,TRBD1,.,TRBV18,TGTGCCAGCTCACAGGCAGGGGGTGGATACGAGCAGTACTTC,CASSQAGGGYEQYF
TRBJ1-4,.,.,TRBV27,TGTGCCAGCAGCACGACACAGGGCGGGTCTAATGAAAAACTGTTTTTT,CASSTTQGGSNEKLFF
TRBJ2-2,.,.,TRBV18,TGTGCCAGCTCACCACCCAACAGGGCGGACACCGGGGAGCTGTTTTTT,CASSPPNRADTGELFF
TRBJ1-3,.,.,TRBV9,TGTGCCAGCAGCGTAAGCGTCAGGGGAGACTCTGGAAACACCATATATTTT,CASSVSVRGDSGNTIYF
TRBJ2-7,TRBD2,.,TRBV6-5,TGTGCCAGCAGTTTTAGCGGGGGAAACTCCTACGAGCAGTACTTC,CASSFSGGNSYEQYF
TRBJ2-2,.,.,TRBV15,TGTGCCACCAGCCAACCCTCGACAGGCCGTACCGGGGAGCTGTTTTTT,CATSQPSTGRTGELFF
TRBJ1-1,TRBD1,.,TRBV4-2,TGTGCCAGCAGCCAAGGAACCGGGACAGGGGTACGCACTGAAGCTTTCTTT,CASSQGTGTGVRTEAFF
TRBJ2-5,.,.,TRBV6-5,TGTGCCAGCAGTTACTCGGCACGCGGGAAAGAGACCCAGTACTTC,CASSYSARGKETQYF
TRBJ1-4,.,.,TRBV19,TGTGCCAGTACACAGGGATATGAAAAACTGTTTTTT,CASTQGYEKLFF
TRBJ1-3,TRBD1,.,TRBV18,TGTGCCAGCTCACCAACGCCAATTACAGGGGGCGCGAACACCATATATTTT,CASSPTPITGGANTIYF
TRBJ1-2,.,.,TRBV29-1,TGCAGCGTTGAAGCGGGTATAGGCAGATATGGCTACACCTTC,CSVEAGIGRYGYTF
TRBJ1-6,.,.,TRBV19,TGTGCCAGTAAGGTACAGGGTTCCTATAATTCACCCCTCCACTTT,CASKVQGSYNSPLHF